These T cell receptor beta chains were read from a single sample in a study of CD8 T cells in ankylosing spondylitis. TCRdb itself ran the 5' RACE reads through MiXCR, one entry per CDR3 protein. The sample has roughly 69,000 distinct CDR3 sequences, roughly 5.2% seen once. The specimen sequenced was blood, either unsorted or a sorted T cell fraction (not recorded which). Receptor source: a male donor with ankylosing spondylitis or in good health (not recorded which). CDR3s leave out the opening cysteine and the closing phenylalanine or tryptophan. A D gene is named only where the DNA matches it firmly. Only part of the rows carry a size: once, few, many, or a class if the clone is expanded.

>TRBJ2-1|TRBV12-3/TRBV12-4|-|many
ASSFPGPREQF
>TRBJ1-6|TRBV29-1|-|many
SVRDTYNSPLH
>TRBJ2-3|TRBV7-9|TRBD1|many
ASSPSTGGSTDTQY
>TRBJ2-3|TRBV10-3|TRBD2|many
AIGAGGSTDTQY
>TRBJ1-2|TRBV19|-|many
ASTPRPGPKSGGYT
>TRBJ1-1|TRBV6-1|-|many
ASSEAGWTTEAF
>TRBJ2-1|TRBV6-2/TRBV6-3|-|many
ASSHEPGRGQF
>TRBJ2-1|TRBV20-1|-|many
SARDQGNEQF
>TRBJ2-6|TRBV20-1|TRBD2|many
SASRLAGPSTGANVLT
>TRBJ1-1|TRBV7-2|-|many
ASSRDPYATEAF
>TRBJ1-2|TRBV5-6|-|many
ASSSYDRIGYT
>TRBJ2-1|TRBV10-2|-|many
ASSEEGDEQF
>TRBJ2-7|TRBV7-2|-|few
ASSQTPEGPEQY
>TRBJ1-5|TRBV12-3/TRBV12-4|TRBD1|many
ASRRTGSNQPQH
>TRBJ2-3|TRBV3-1|TRBD1|many
ASSTGTGTDTQY
>TRBJ2-1|TRBV20-1|-|many
SARNTYPYNEQF
>TRBJ1-2|TRBV7-2|-|few
ASSLGTPYGYT
>TRBJ1-2|TRBV5-1|TRBD1|many
ASSLMGQGANGYT
>TRBJ1-2|TRBV6-2/TRBV6-3|-|many
ASSPRTDIYGYT
>TRBJ2-3|TRBV29-1|TRBD2|many
SVVRGTSGGSDTQY
>TRBJ1-2|TRBV6-1|TRBD1|many
ATAHMDRGL
>TRBJ2-6|TRBV29-1|-|many
SVEPGSGANVLT
>TRBJ2-7|TRBV5-1|-|-
ASSAGSAGYEQY
>TRBJ2-1|TRBV20-1|TRBD2|many
SARRLAVNNEQF
>TRBJ2-1|TRBV12-3/TRBV12-4|TRBD2|many
ASGGLGAGGSYNEQF
>TRBJ2-7|TRBV12-3/TRBV12-4|TRBD1|many
ASSLRQGVGEQY
>TRBJ2-6|TRBV15|-|many
ATSRVLEKMGSGANVLT
>TRBJ1-5|TRBV7-2|-|-
ASRSEGGSQPQH
>TRBJ1-1|TRBV6-2/TRBV6-3|TRBD1|many
ASSYYGTANTEAF
>TRBJ2-7|TRBV29-1|-|many
SVGGNQGLEQY
>TRBJ2-5|TRBV10-3|TRBD2|many
AISDSGGAVKTQY
>TRBJ1-2|TRBV11-1|-|many
ASSLAGNNYGYT
>TRBJ2-3|TRBV29-1|-|many
SVNRDYGTDTQY
>TRBJ2-1|TRBV4-1|-|many
ASTPALHGGNEQF
>TRBJ1-1|TRBV12-3/TRBV12-4|-|many
ASEGEGRTEAF
>TRBJ2-7|TRBV5-6|TRBD2|many
ASSKLAGGTYEQY
>TRBJ1-1|TRBV7-2|-|few
ASSLHAAGSMNTEAF
>TRBJ2-1|TRBV27|TRBD2|many
ASSEIAGGRDEQF
>TRBJ2-6|TRBV14|-|many
ASSQVGVRANVLT
>TRBJ2-7|TRBV29-1|-|many
SVDGSYEQY
>TRBJ2-5|TRBV18|TRBD1|many
ASSLASGTGGIETQY
>TRBJ2-5|TRBV20-1|TRBD2|many
SARDRGTSGGTGGSETQY
>TRBJ2-1|TRBV9|TRBD2|many
ASSVGGGVYNEQF
>TRBJ2-7|TRBV20-1|TRBD1|many
SARNFGGQGSEQY
>TRBJ2-2|TRBV7-8|-|many
ASSLGGSSNTGELF